What follows are 24 T cell receptor beta chains derived from one specimen sequenced in a study of blood T cell repertoires in COVID-19. Some clones are missing from TCRdb's copy, which holds only in-frame ones; the method was immunoSEQ multiplex PCR. The sample shows 150,000 to 250,000 clones, roughly 83% of them seen only once. The sequenced sample consisted of peripheral blood. The source of these receptors is a middle-aged woman with COVID-19, enrolled during active disease.

This chain links TRBV29-1 with TRBJ1-6, with 10 bases matching TRBD1. CDR3 length equals 13 residues. CDR1 is SQVTM, CDR2 ANQGSEA, per germline. The V segment lost 5 bases and the J segment 9 bases; nucleotides outside the gene matches: 4. The CDR3 nucleotides are TGCAGCGTTCGGGACAGGGGTGTTTCACCCCTCCACTTT. It is translated as CSVRDRGVSPLHF.

This clone showed up just once. The rearrangement links TRBV7-2 to TRBJ1-6, with D tentatively TRBD1 (6 bases). Trimming took off 5 bases at V and 5 bases at J, with 13 bases between the two ends. The CDR3 is made up of 15 amino acids. Germline V lookup: CDR1 SGHTA, CDR2 FQGNSA. The CDR3: CASSPNRVNNSPLHF. The CDR3, as DNA: TGTGCCAGCAGCCCCAACAGGGTAAATAATTCACCCCTCCACTTT.

The chain couples TRBV4-1 to TRBJ1-5; no reliable D call. CDR3 length: 17 amino acids. V was shortened by 1 base and J by 4 bases, with 17 bases between the two germline ends. Per germline, CDR1 MGHRA and CDR2 YSYEKL. CDR3 sequence (DNA): TGCGCCAGCAGCCAAGGGTATCTGGGCAGCCAGAATCAGCCCCAGCATTTT. The encoded protein is CASSQGYLGSQNQPQHF.

The chain has TRBV6-4 and TRBJ1-2; maybe TRBD1 (6 bases). Germline V gives CDR1 MRHNA, CDR2 SNTAGT. V was trimmed by 4 bases and J by 2 bases, leaving 14 bases between them. The CDR3 covers 15 residues. CDR3 region: CASSVTPGANYGYTF. For the CDR3, the DNA is TGTGCCAGCAGTGTGACGCCAGGGGCCAACTATGGCTACACCTTC.

This rearrangement joins TRBV7-2 to TRBJ1-2; TRBD1 aligns across 11 bases. From germline, CDR1 is SGHTA and CDR2 FQGNSA. Trimming at V came to 5 bases and at J to 8 bases, leaving 7 bases not matched to a gene. The CDR3 consists of 14 residues. Written as DNA, the CDR3 is TGTGCCAGCAGCCGCGGACAGGGGGCAAAAGGCTACACCTTC. It codes for CASSRGQGAKGYTF. The whole variable domain, filled in from reference TRBV7-2 and TRBJ1-2, reads GAGVSQSPSNKVTEKGKDVELRCDPISGHTALYWYRQSLGQGLEFLIYFQGNSAPDKSGLPSDRFSAERTGGSVSTLTIQRTQQEDSAVYLCASSRGQGAKGYTFGSGTRLTVV.

This clone has just a few counts. The chain combines TRBV2 with TRBJ2-2; no definite D call. Germline CDR1 and CDR2: SNHLY and FYNNEI. V was trimmed by 5 bases and J by 1 base, leaving 11 bases between them. The CDR3 consists of 15 residues. The CDR3, as DNA: TGTGCCAGCAGTCCGCGTAAACTGAACACCGGGGAGCTGTTTTTT. Residues: CASSPRKLNTGELFF. The full variable domain, with the rest looked up from reference TRBV2 and TRBJ2-2, is EPEVTQTPSHQVTQMGQEVILRCVPISNHLYFYWYRQILGQKVEFLVSFYNNEISEKSEIFDDQFSVERPDGSNFTLKIRSTKLEDSAMYFCASSPRKLNTGELFFGEGSRLTVL.

The chain is built from TRBV30 and TRBJ2-3; 7 nucleotides match TRBD1. Germline values: CDR1 GTSNPN, CDR2 SVGIG (reference sequence). The V and J ends lost 0 bases and 5 bases, in that order; junction bases with no gene match: 5. The CDR3 has 14 amino acids. The CDR3 DNA reads as TGTGCCTGGAGTGTAGACAGGGTCGTAGATACGCAGTATTTT. It encodes CAWSVDRVVDTQYF. The full variable domain, its missing parts supplied by reference TRBV30 and TRBJ2-3, is SQTIHQWPATLVQPVGSPLSLECTVEGTSNPNLYWYRQAAGRGLQLLFYSVGIGQISSEVPQNLSASRPQDRQFILSSKKLLLSDSGFYLCAWSVDRVVDTQYFGPGTRLTVL.

The gene calls are TRBV5-8 and TRBJ2-7; 8 bases align to TRBD1. Germline V gene lookup returns CDR1 SGHTS and CDR2 YDEGEE. V was pared by 4 bases and J by 3 bases, with 3 bases of the junction left unmatched. The CDR3 contains 13 residues. The CDR3 coding sequence is TGTGCCAGCAGCAGGGGACAGGTCTACGAGCAGTACTTC. Residues: CASSRGQVYEQYF.

The table lists this clone with a count of one. The J gene is TRBJ2-1, the V gene TRBV11-2, with TRBD1 matching over 8 bases. Trimming at V came to 1 base and at J to 8 bases, leaving 7 bases not matched to a gene. The germline gives CDR1 SGHAT, CDR2 FQNNGV. The CDR3 sequence is 15 residues long. CDR3 nucleotide sequence: TGTGCCAGCAGCTTAGGGACGACAGGGGCTTATGAGCAGTTCTTC. Protein product: CASSLGTTGAYEQFF.

The V call is TRBV5-1, the J call TRBJ1-2; weak D call: TRBD1 (5 bases). The CDR3 sequence is 12 residues long. Trimming removed 0 bases from V and 11 bases from J, with 11 bases in between. CDR1 SGHRS and CDR2 YFSETQ come from the germline V gene. CDR3 in DNA: TGCGCCAGCAGCTTGGAAGGGGCGGAATACACCTTC. Translation: CASSLEGAEYTF.

In the case of this clone: Other DNA sequences from this sample encode an identical CDR3 as well. The chain joins TRBV18 to TRBJ2-5, with TRBD2 matching over 8 bases. Germline assignment: CDR1 KGHSH and CDR2 LQKENI. Unmatched junction bases numbered 5, after V lost 3 bases and J lost 5 bases. The CDR3 runs 14 residues. This CDR3 is CASSPGLAGETQYF. The CDR3 DNA reads TGTGCCAGCTCACCGGGATTAGCGGGGGAGACCCAGTACTTC.

The CDR3 nucleotides read TGTGCCCGTCCGTACTATGGCTACACCTTC. Translation: CARPYYGYTF. The chain has TRBV5-3 and TRBJ1-2; no clear D. TRBV5-3 is placed among ORFs of uncertain function. V was clipped by 10 bases and J by 3 bases, with 7 bases between them. This CDR3 is built from 10 residues.

The V call is TRBV18, the J call TRBJ1-1, with D hard to call. Germline lookup yields CDR1 KGHSH and CDR2 LQKENI. V lost 2 bases to trimming and J lost 1 base, with 8 bases between them. The CDR3 sequence is 14 residues long. The CDR3 protein is CASSPSGGNTEAFF. CDR3 coding DNA: TGTGCCAGCTCACCATCGGGTGGGAACACTGAAGCTTTCTTT. The full variable domain, its missing parts supplied by reference TRBV18 and TRBJ1-1, is NAGVMQNPRHLVRRRGQEARLRCSPMKGHSHVYWYRQLPEEGLKFMVYLQKENIIDESGMPKERFSAEFPKEGPSILRIQQVVRGDSAAYFCASSPSGGNTEAFFGQGTRLTVV.

The V gene is TRBV6-2 or TRBV6-3, the J gene TRBJ2-2, with D perhaps TRBD2 (6 bases). There are 16 residues in the CDR3. Germline lookup yields CDR1 MNHEY and CDR2 SVGEGT. V was pared by 2 bases and J by 6 bases, with 16 bases between. The CDR3 here is CASSYIGGDFAGELFF. Written as DNA, the CDR3 is TGTGCCAGCAGTTACATTGGAGGGGATTTTGCCGGGGAGCTGTTTTTT.

The chain is built from TRBV9 and TRBJ1-4; a weak D match, TRBD1 (6 bases). The CDR3 is made up of 17 amino acids. Deletions cut 3 bases from V and 7 bases from J, with 22 bases between. Germline-derived CDR1 and CDR2 are SGDLS and YYNGEE. The CDR3 reads CASSDGPGHGRGEKLFF. The CDR3 DNA follows: TGTGCCAGCAGCGATGGCCCGGGACACGGGCGTGGTGAAAAACTGTTTTTT.

The chain combines TRBV19 with TRBJ2-5, with TRBD1 as a possible D gene (5 bases). Germline-derived CDR1 and CDR2 are LNHDA and SQIVND (reference sequence). The germline V and J ends were trimmed by 7 bases and 5 bases, with 14 bases remaining between them. The CDR3 is 13 amino acids. The CDR3 bases are TGTGCCAGTAACGTCAGGGTGGAGGAGACCCAGTACTTC. Translation: CASNVRVEETQYF.

The V call is TRBV5-1, the J call TRBJ1-2; D might be TRBD1 (5 bases). The germline V gene has CDR1 SGHRS and CDR2 YFSETQ. V was pared by 0 bases and J by 4 bases, with 16 bases between. This CDR3 spans 16 amino acids. The CDR3: CASSLEGHLGGYGYTF. CDR3 sequence (DNA): TGCGCCAGCAGCTTGGAAGGGCATCTGGGGGGCTATGGCTACACCTTC.

This clone was found once. The rearrangement links TRBV5-1 to TRBJ2-4; D perhaps matches TRBD2 (5 bases). Trimming left V 0 bases short and J 2 bases short, with 6 bases between. CDR1 and CDR2 (germline): SGHRS, YFSETQ. This CDR3 is built from 14 residues. This CDR3 reads CASSLAGTKNIQYF. The CDR3 DNA is TGCGCCAGCAGCTTGGCGGGGACCAAAAACATTCAGTACTTC.

This clone has a single count. V usage is TRBV12-3 or TRBV12-4 and J usage is TRBJ1-2; no clear D. The CDR3 contains 12 residues. V gave up 3 bases and J gave up 4 bases, with 6 bases separating them. The CDR3 DNA is TGTGCCAGCAGTTTGCGTGTCTATGGCTACACCTTC. Protein: CASSLRVYGYTF.

The chain employs TRBV4-1 and TRBJ1-3, with a weak D call TRBD1 (6 bases). The V end was cut by 4 bases, the J end by 5 bases, with 12 bases between. This CDR3 has 14 residues. The V gene's germline CDR1 is MGHRA and CDR2 YSYEKL. The CDR3, as DNA: TGCGCCAGCAGCCTCGGACAGTCCCGAAACACCATATATTTT. Residues: CASSLGQSRNTIYF.

The rearrangement joins TRBV9 to TRBJ2-1; 11 bases match TRBD2. J lost 10 bases, V lost 3 bases, and 9 bases had no gene match. From germline, CDR1 is SGDLS and CDR2 YYNGEE. The CDR3 consists of 15 residues. The CDR3 is CASSGLAGGFGEQFF. The CDR3 nucleotides read TGTGCCAGCAGCGGCCTAGCGGGAGGTTTTGGGGAGCAGTTCTTC.

This clone was seen once. This sequence joins TRBV3-1 (or the pseudogene TRBV3-2) and TRBJ1-6, with D possibly matching TRBD1 (5 bases). V lost 0 bases and J lost 14, with 14 bases in between. The CDR3 has 14 amino acids. Germline loops: CDR1 LGHDT, CDR2 YNNKEL (reference sequence). The CDR3 reads CASSQDGAQVTLHF. The CDR3 nucleotides are TGTGCCAGCAGCCAAGATGGGGCCCAGGTCACCCTCCACTTT.

The chain links TRBV12-3 or TRBV12-4 to TRBJ1-2; D possibly corresponds to TRBD1 (5 bases). CDR3 length equals 12 residues. Trimming removed 3 bases from V and 6 bases from J, with 8 bases in between. CDR3 in amino acids: CASSFWGDGYTF. In DNA, the CDR3 is TGTGCCAGCAGTTTTTGGGGGGATGGCTACACCTTC.

The V call is TRBV30, the J call TRBJ2-7; D is uncertain. Germline loops: CDR1 GTSNPN, CDR2 SVGIG (reference sequence). Trimming shortened V by 1 base and J by 3 bases, and 7 bases separated the two germline ends. CDR3 length equals 12 residues. CDR3 sequence (DNA): TGTGCCTGGAGTGGCCCGAGCTACGAGCAGTACTTC. It encodes CAWSGPSYEQYF.